These T cell receptor beta chains were read from a single sample in a study of blood T cell repertoires in COVID-19. Method: immunoSEQ multiplex PCR; TCRdb's copy keeps in-frame clones and lacks some. The sample has about 280,000 clones, around 90% seen once. Sequencing was done on a sample of peripheral blood. The receptors derive from a man between 18 and 29 years old with active or convalescent COVID-19. The CDR3 runs from the conserved cysteine through the conserved F or W. D genes are given only for firm matches. Part of the rows lack a size; the others show once, few, many or a class for expanded clones.

>many|NA|TRBV2|TRBJ1-6
CASSEEMAGSPLHF
TGTGCCAGCAGTGAAGAGATGGCGGGGTCACCCCTCCACTTT
>NA|NA|TRBV3-1/TRBV3-2|TRBJ2-3
CASSHRSGDTQYF
TGTGCCAGCAGCCACCGATCCGGAGATACGCAGTATTTT
>NA|NA|TRBV5-4|TRBJ1-1
CASSSVLGRGTEAFF
TGTGCCAGCAGCTCGGTTTTAGGTCGGGGGACTGAAGCTTTCTTT
>NA|TRBD1|TRBV9|TRBJ1-2
CASSVEPSDRGYGYTF
TGTGCCAGCAGCGTAGAGCCCTCAGACAGGGGGTATGGCTACACCTTC
>NA|NA|TRBV4-1|TRBJ1-1
CASSQMSNRFYMNTEAFF
TGCGCCAGCAGCCAAATGAGTAACAGATTCTACATGAACACTGAAGCTTTCTTT
>NA|NA|TRBV20-1|TRBJ1-2
CSAWRAGGYTF
TGCAGTGCCTGGCGGGCAGGTGGCTACACCTTC
>NA|NA|TRBV7-2|TRBJ2-5
CASSPVGGETQYF
TGTGCCAGCAGCCCGGTGGGGGGAGAGACCCAGTACTTC
>NA|NA|TRBV10-1|TRBJ1-5
CASSAGHSNQPQHF
TGCGCCAGCAGTGCAGGCCATAGCAATCAGCCCCAGCATTTT
>NA|NA|TRBV5-1|TRBJ1-6
CASSLQGSYNSPLHF
TGCGCCAGCAGCCTACAGGGCTCCTATAATTCACCCCTCCACTTT
>few|TRBD1|TRBV29-1|TRBJ1-4
CSVPTGGTNEKLFF
TGCAGCGTACCAACAGGGGGCACTAATGAAAAACTGTTTTTT
>NA|TRBD2|TRBV19|TRBJ2-2
CASTLGLALSGELFF
TGTGCCAGTACCCTGGGACTAGCATTAAGCGGGGAGCTGTTTTTT
>NA|TRBD1|TRBV7-8|TRBJ2-3
CASSPRRQGTDTQYF
TGTGCCAGCAGCCCACGAAGACAGGGAACAGATACGCAGTATTTT
>NA|TRBD2|TRBV7-9|TRBJ2-7
CASSFSGLAGGATSYEQYF
TGTGCCAGCAGCTTCTCCGGACTAGCGGGGGGGGCAACCTCCTACGAGCAGTACTTC
>NA|NA|TRBV21-1|TRBJ1-2
CASSKHGGGEGYTF
TGTGCCAGCAGCAAACATGGAGGGGGCGAAGGCTACACCTTC
>NA|NA|TRBV6-2/TRBV6-3|TRBJ1-1
CASSYLQGGTEAFF
TGTGCCAGCAGTTACTTACAGGGAGGGACTGAAGCTTTCTTT
>NA|TRBD1|TRBV7-2|TRBJ1-5
CASSLGTGMYGQPQHF
TGTGCCAGCAGCCTGGGGACAGGAATGTACGGGCAGCCCCAGCATTTT
>NA|TRBD1|TRBV6-5|TRBJ1-1
CASSYRAGGSPEAFF
TGTGCCAGCAGTTACAGGGCAGGGGGTTCCCCTGAAGCTTTCTTT
>few|TRBD1|TRBV6-6|TRBJ1-5
CASSWIPGQGGQPQHF
TGTGCCAGCAGCTGGATACCGGGACAGGGCGGCCAGCCCCAGCATTTT
>NA|TRBD2|TRBV2|TRBJ2-2
CASSGDSGGTGELFF
TGTGCCAGCAGTGGGGATAGCGGGGGCACCGGGGAGCTGTTTTTT
>NA|NA|TRBV2|TRBJ1-3
CASRQPGSTAGNTIYF
TGTGCCAGCAGACAACCAGGCAGCACAGCTGGAAACACCATATATTTT
>NA|NA|TRBV5-6|TRBJ2-1
CASSAQGPLHNEQFF
TGTGCCAGCAGCGCCCAGGGCCCTTTACACAATGAGCAGTTCTTC
>NA|TRBD2|TRBV6-6|TRBJ2-5
CASSYTGEGETQYF
TGTGCCAGCAGTTACACTGGGGAGGGGGAGACCCAGTACTTC